This entry is about one TCR beta chain. Its specificity is not known. This record belongs to a study of T cell responses to AZD1222 COVID-19 vaccine. Study-wide findings and caveats: Just 5 or 6 AZD1222 recipients tested seropositive at baseline. Samples come after the peak T cell response, not at day 14. Mapped onto spike, vaccine-associated CD4 TCRs spanned it and were dominant at 160-218 and 743-854.

Here immunoSEQ multiplex PCR was the method, and the copy in TCRdb shows in-frame clones only, minus some. The profile covers 150,000 to 200,000 clones, with about 92% appearing a single time and around 3.6% taken by the ten largest. Germline V CDR1 and CDR2: SGHDN, FVKESK. There are 16 residues in the CDR3. J lost 6 bases, V lost 5 bases, and 12 bases had no gene match. The rearrangement joins TRBV14 to TRBJ2-3; 9 nucleotides match TRBD2. The sequenced sample was peripheral blood, obtained 28 days after the second dose of the MenACWY control vaccine. This clonotype was sampled from an adult who received the MenACWY meningococcal vaccine as a control. CDR3 sequence: CASSSRLAASWDTQYF. The CDR3 coding sequence is TGTGCCAGCAGCTCACGACTAGCGGCCTCATGGGATACGCAGTATTTT. Variable domain in full (rest from reference TRBV14 and TRBJ2-3): EAGVTQFPSHSVIEKGQTVTLRCDPISGHDNLYWYRRVMGKEIKFLLHFVKESKQDESGMPNNRFLAERTGGTYSTLKVQPAELEDSGVYFCASSSRLAASWDTQYFGPGTRLTVL.